A single sample is the source of the 6 T cell receptor beta chains below, sequenced in a study of Ad26.COV2.S vaccination and SARS-CoV-2 variants. TCRdb keeps only in-frame clones here, not all; method: immunoSEQ multiplex PCR. There are some 520,000 clones in the sample; around 88% occur only once, and around 13% lies in the top ten. Specified treatment: around 19 received Ad26.COV2.S at low or high dose, single or two shots; several received placebo; per-sample allocation not given. Vaccine and placebo recipients were sampled on day 63 after the first injection. The material sequenced was peripheral blood, taken in a trial of Ad26.COV2.S vaccine versus placebo. Receptors originate from a person between 18 and 65 years old who received the Ad26.COV2.S COVID-19 vaccine or a placebo.

This clone was detected only once. The rearrangement links TRBV9 to TRBJ1-3; no definite D call. The V gene's germline CDR1 is SGDLS and CDR2 YYNGEE. Deletions cut 0 bases from V and 3 bases from J, with 10 bases between. CDR3 length: 15 residues. The CDR3 is CASSVAPGFGNTIYF. CDR3 DNA: TGTGCCAGCAGCGTAGCCCCCGGGTTTGGAAACACCATATATTTT.

The CDR3 here is CASATGRGQPQHF. CDR3 sequence (DNA): TGTGCCAGTGCTACAGGGCGGGGACAGCCCCAGCATTTT. V is TRBV19 and J is TRBJ1-5, with TRBD1 as a possible D gene (6 bases). Trimming took 8 bases from V and 7 from J, leaving 15 bases between them. CDR1 LNHDA and CDR2 SQIVND come from the germline V gene (reference sequence). This CDR3 has 13 amino acids.

J is TRBJ1-5 and V is TRBV19; tentatively, D is TRBD1 (6 bases). CDR1 and CDR2 from the germline V gene are LNHDA and SQIVND (reference sequence). Trimming removed 6 bases from V and 0 bases from J, with 21 bases in between. The CDR3 extends over 18 amino acids. CDR3 DNA sequence: TGTGCCAGTAGCCAATTTTTGGTCTCAGGGGATAGCAATCAGCCCCAGCATTTT. This encodes CASSQFLVSGDSNQPQHF.

J is TRBJ2-5 and V is TRBV2; 7 bases agree with TRBD2. The CDR3 is made up of 13 amino acids. Germline trimming cut 6 bases from V and 7 bases from J; bases unmatched to any gene: 8. The germline gives CDR1 SNHLY, CDR2 FYNNEI. Written as DNA, the CDR3 is TGTGCCAGCAGGGGCCGGGAGGCTAGGACCCAGTACTTC. Translation: CASRGREARTQYF.

The J gene is TRBJ2-1, the V gene TRBV11-2, with D unresolved. Trimming cost V 5 bases and J 0 bases, with 17 bases left between them. Germline V lookup: CDR1 SGHAT, CDR2 FQNNGV. CDR3 length: 17 amino acids. DNA for the CDR3: TGTGCCAGCAGCCCCCGTCAGAGCCGAAGCTCCTACAATGAGCAGTTCTTC. Translation gives CASSPRQSRSSYNEQFF.

The chain couples TRBV7-3 to TRBJ2-3; TRBD2 might be the D (6 bases). Trimming took off 5 bases at V and 3 bases at J, with 18 bases between the two ends. In germline, CDR1 is SGHTA, CDR2 FQGTGA. This CDR3 contains 16 residues. CDR3: CASSRRGSGNTDTQYF. In DNA form, the CDR3 reads TGTGCCAGCAGCAGACGGGGGAGCGGAAATACAGATACGCAGTATTTT.